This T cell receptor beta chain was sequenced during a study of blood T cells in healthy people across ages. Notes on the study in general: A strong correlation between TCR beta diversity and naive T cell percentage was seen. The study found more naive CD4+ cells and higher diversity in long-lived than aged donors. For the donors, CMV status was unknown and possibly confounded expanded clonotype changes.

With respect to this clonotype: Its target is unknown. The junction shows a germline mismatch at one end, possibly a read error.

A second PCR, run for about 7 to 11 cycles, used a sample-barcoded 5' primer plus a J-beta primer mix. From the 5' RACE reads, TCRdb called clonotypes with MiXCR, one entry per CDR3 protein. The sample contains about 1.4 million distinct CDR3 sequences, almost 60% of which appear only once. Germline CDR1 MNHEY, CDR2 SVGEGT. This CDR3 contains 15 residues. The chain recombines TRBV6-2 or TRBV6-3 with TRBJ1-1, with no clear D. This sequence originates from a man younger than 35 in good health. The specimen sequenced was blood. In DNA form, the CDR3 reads TGTGCTAGCAGTATAGAACAGAGAATGAACACTGAAGCTTTCTTT. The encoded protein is CASSIEQRMNTEAFF.